This T cell receptor beta chain appears in the sequencing data of a study of blood T cell repertoires in COVID-19 (dated by TCRdb to between 2020 and 2021). Study-wide context: Samples from collaborators originated in the United States, Italy and Spain and spanned both the acute and convalescent phases of COVID-19. Where HLA class I and class II types were available, the types were taken from metadata supplied by the sample provider, not from assay-based typing. The prospective study material was composed of cDNA or gDNA derived from T cells, B-cell-depleted T cells, or PBMCs. Sample metadata almost always included a de-identified subject ID, COVID-19 status, age in years and sex. A freely available public database, intended as a resource for researchers studying the immune response to SARS-CoV-2, is where the repertoires were released. Deeply sampled blood TCRbeta repertoires from subjects exposed to, actively infected with, or recovered from COVID-19 were included in the dataset. The samples were drawn from two sources: the first 160 participants of the ongoing ImmuneRACE study, and fewer than 1,500 subjects contributed by 6 global collaborators. What the authors observed across the whole study: The quantity of clinical and demographic metadata differed by source and by participant and was supplied without curation.

The germline V gene supplies CDR1 SNHLY and CDR2 FYNNEI. The V end loses 4 bases and the J end loses 8 bases, and a stretch of 17 bases separates them. There are 14 amino acids in the CDR3, from cysteine to phenylalanine inclusive. Here the CDR3 DNA is all that survives: 42 bases in frame from base 1. Participants in the prospective study were enrolled through a virtual design, were aged 18 to 89 years, and lived in about two dozen United States geographic areas. In the prospective study, participants were assigned to cohorts based on the clinical history participants reported in a screening survey and a study questionnaire. For ImmuneRACE Cohort 3, a participant was defined as recovered based on two consecutive negative NP/OP PCR tests, clearance by a healthcare professional, or resolution of symptoms. In the prospective study, mobile phlebotomists collected whole blood, serum and a nasopharyngeal or oropharyngeal swab from each participant. Over an approximately 2-month period, participants in the prospective study had the option of providing additional blood draws and questionnaires. Blood samples from the prospective study were shipped frozen or at room temperature prior to DNA extraction.

With respect to this clone: This receptor's antigen is unknown. No much larger clone is present one base from it, and per-base qualities are unavailable.

TCRbeta CDR3 regions were amplified from genomic DNA using the immunoSEQ Assay, a bias-controlled multiplex PCR. Regarding the original processing steps: The number of nucleated cells in each sample was estimated by amplification of reference gene primers within the assay. Sequence reads were collapsed and filtered to measure the absolute abundance of every unique TCRbeta CDR3 rearrangement. For each sample, productive Simpson clonality was calculated by taking the square root of Simpson's diversity index across productive rearrangements. The clones in this table, taken by TCRdb from immuneACCESS, are in-frame only. Not every clone is retained; where verified, under half of the shortfall comes from an unresolved V gene, and the cause of the rest is unknown. The D gene and trimming were derived from the DNA, and the V and J assignments and clone size from that table. Here the sample has about half a million clones; approximately 91% occur a single time. Together, the top ten hold more than 7.5% of the sample.

Source material: PBMCs or T cells enriched from blood (not recorded which). Recombination joined TRBV2 with TRBJ1-1, and the D gene may be TRBD1, 6 bases matching. This TCR derives from a woman aged 60-75 years who had recovered from COVID-19. Read as DNA, the sequence is TGTGCCAGCAGTGCCTTAAAAACCGGGACAGAAGCTTTCTTT. Its protein is CASSALKTGTEAFF.